Below, 21 T cell receptor beta chains from the same sample are listed, as sequenced in a study of T cell clonotyping in hematopoietic cell transplantation (dated by TCRdb to the early 2020s). Libraries were built with the immunoSEQ multiplex PCR assay. The source is immuneACCESS, and TCRdb retained only in-frame sequences with V and J called. Part of the clones is not carried over; for the studies checked, unresolved V genes explain less than half of this, and the remainder is unexplained. Present in this sample are tens of thousands of clones, roughly 94% of which were seen just once. About 0.8% of the sample is held by the ten biggest clonotypes. Sequenced input: peripheral blood mononuclear cells. These receptors all come from a woman aged 45-59 years in good health. Some clones in this sample may be carry-over from other donors' samples.

This chain connects TRBV7-8 to TRBJ2-2; D is possibly TRBD1 (6 bases). V lost 5 bases and J lost 7, with 8 bases in between. The CDR3 covers 12 residues. Germline CDR1 reads SGHVS; CDR2 reads FQNEAQ. In DNA, the CDR3 is TGTGCCAGCAGCGACAGGTTCGGGGAGCTGTTTTTT. It translates to CASSDRFGELFF. Looking up the rest from reference TRBV7-8 and TRBJ2-2 gives the full variable domain: GAGVSQSPRYKVAKRGQDVALRCDPISGHVSLFWYQQALGQGPEFLTYFQNEAQLDKSGLPSDRFFAERPEGSVSTLKIQRTQQEDSAVYLCASSDRFGELFFGEGSRLTVL.

The chain recombines TRBV9 with TRBJ1-1; no clear D. The CDR3 contains 13 residues. Trimming pared 2 bases from V and 0 bases from J, leaving 5 bases between. Germline CDR1 reads SGDLS; CDR2 reads YYNGEE. The CDR3 bases are TGTGCCAGCAGCGTGGATCTGAACACTGAAGCTTTCTTT. Protein: CASSVDLNTEAFF.

The chain employs TRBV6-5 and TRBJ2-7, with 7 nucleotides matching TRBD2. The CDR3 has 15 residues. Germline V CDR1 and CDR2: MNHEY, SVGAGI. The ends lost 8 bases at V and 4 bases at J; junction bases unmatched: 14. Here the CDR3 reads CASGVGGGESYEQYF. The DNA of the CDR3 is TGTGCCAGCGGAGTTGGTGGGGGGGAAAGTTACGAGCAGTACTTC.

The V call is TRBV7-2, the J call TRBJ2-7, with D possibly being TRBD1 (6 bases). There are 15 residues in the CDR3. Trimming cost V 6 bases and J 4 bases, with 19 bases left between them. Per germline, CDR1 SGHTA and CDR2 FQGNSA. CDR3 in amino acids: CASSEAQGSMYEQYF. The CDR3 nucleotides are TGTGCCAGCAGTGAAGCCCAGGGGTCGATGTACGAGCAGTACTTC.

The chain couples TRBV19 to TRBJ2-1; 8 bases line up with TRBD1. CDR1 and CDR2 (germline): LNHDA, SQIVND (reference sequence). With 9 bases clipped from V and 5 bases from J, the junction kept 6 bases outside the gene matches. The CDR3 consists of 13 residues. DNA for the CDR3: TGTGCCAGCGGGACAGGATTACACAATGAGCAGTTCTTC. It encodes CASGTGLHNEQFF. Complete variable domain (other parts from reference TRBV19 and TRBJ2-1): DGGITQSPKYLFRKEGQNVTLSCEQNLNHDAMYWYRQDPGQGLRLIYYSQIVNDFQKGDIAEGYSVSREKKESFPLTVTSAQKNPTAFYLCASGTGLHNEQFFGPGTRLTVL.

CDR3 nucleotide sequence: TGTGCCAGCAGTTACTCGAGACAGGGCAATCAGCCCCAGCATTTT. Protein sequence: CASSYSRQGNQPQHF. The chain links TRBV6-6 to TRBJ1-5; perhaps TRBD1 as D (6 bases). The CDR3 runs 15 residues. CDR1 is MNHNY, CDR2 SVGAGI, per germline (reference sequence). V lost 0 bases and J lost 2, with 8 bases in between.

The chain is built from TRBV28 and TRBJ1-1; D ambiguous. V was clipped by 6 bases and J by 2 bases, with 16 bases between them. This CDR3 contains 15 residues. Germline loops: CDR1 MDHEN, CDR2 SYDVKM. DNA of the CDR3: TGTGCCAGCAGAAATGGCGGATTTGTAAACACTGAAGCTTTCTTT. Its translation is CASRNGGFVNTEAFF.

This chain uses TRBV7-2 with TRBJ2-3; 10 bases line up with TRBD2. The germline gives CDR1 SGHTA, CDR2 FQGNSA. V lost 4 bases to trimming and J lost 5 bases; unmatched junction nucleotides: 9. This CDR3 is built from 16 residues. The CDR3 here is CASSSNQRGGRDTQYF. For the CDR3, the DNA is TGTGCCAGCAGCTCGAACCAGCGGGGGGGCCGAGATACGCAGTATTTT.

The chain uses TRBV7-2 and TRBJ1-5; D is unclear. The length of the CDR3 is 15 residues. Germline-derived CDR1 and CDR2 are SGHTA and FQGNSA. Deletions cut 2 bases from V and 1 base from J, with 9 bases between. CDR3 coding DNA: TGTGCCAGCAGCTTATTATCAGGAAGCAATCAGCCCCAGCATTTT. Protein sequence: CASSLLSGSNQPQHF.

J is TRBJ1-5 and V is TRBV30; TRBD1 aligns across 8 bases. The CDR3 is made up of 12 amino acids. V was pared by 5 bases and J by 9 bases, with 6 bases of the junction left unmatched. The germline gives CDR1 GTSNPN, CDR2 SVGIG (reference sequence). CDR3 in amino acids: CAWATGGRPQHF. CDR3 sequence (DNA): TGTGCCTGGGCAACAGGGGGGCGGCCCCAGCATTTT.

The chain employs TRBV7-2 and TRBJ1-4, with D uncertain. V was cut by 5 bases and J by 7 bases, with 14 bases left in between. CDR1 and CDR2 from the germline V gene are SGHTA and FQGNSA. This CDR3 contains 14 residues. CDR3 residues: CASSKDRVGEKLFF. The CDR3, as DNA: TGTGCCAGCAGCAAAGACCGGGTGGGTGAAAAACTGTTTTTT.

The J gene is TRBJ2-6, the V gene TRBV5-5; D is possibly TRBD1 (6 bases). This CDR3 comprises 18 residues. Trimming stripped 3 bases from V and 1 base from J, with 17 bases between. Germline V CDR1 and CDR2: SGHKS, YYEKEE (reference sequence). The DNA for the CDR3 is TGTGCCAGCAGCTCCTACAGGGAAAAAAAGTCTGGGGCCAACGTCCTGACTTTC. This gives the protein CASSSYREKKSGANVLTF.

V and J are TRBV20-1 and TRBJ2-7; tentative D call: TRBD1 (5 bases). The V and J ends lost 6 bases and 4 bases respectively, with 10 bases between them. The CDR3 loop spans 11 amino acids. Germline V gene data show CDR1 as DFQATT and CDR2 as SNEGSKA (reference sequence). The CDR3: CSASTGYEQYF. CDR3 coding DNA: TGCAGTGCCAGTACAGGATACGAGCAGTACTTC.

The J gene is TRBJ2-7, the V gene TRBV7-9; 7 bases align to TRBD1. The trim removed 6 bases at V and 3 bases at J, leaving 5 bases unmatched. This CDR3 spans 13 amino acids. The germline V gene has CDR1 SEHNR and CDR2 FQNEAQ (reference sequence). CDR3 loop: CASSPGQFYEQYF. The CDR3 nucleotides read TGTGCCAGCAGTCCGGGACAGTTCTACGAGCAGTACTTC.

By proportion, this clone is medium-sized. V gene TRBV2 combines with J gene TRBJ1-5; TRBD1 aligns across 8 bases. Trimming took 3 bases from V and 4 from J; bases not matched to a gene: 5. This CDR3 comprises 15 residues. CDR1 is SNHLY and CDR2 is FYNNEI in the germline V gene. The CDR3 DNA sequence: TGTGCCAGCAGTGAGACAGGGGTCAATAATCAGCCCCAGCATTTT. Translating it yields CASSETGVNNQPQHF.

The sample holds a few counts of this clone. The chain carries TRBV9 and TRBJ1-1; weak D call: TRBD1 (5 bases). The CDR3 is 14 residues long. V lost 2 bases and J lost 2, with 10 bases in between. Germline assignment: CDR1 SGDLS and CDR2 YYNGEE. In DNA, the CDR3 is TGTGCCAGCAGCGTGACAGCAGCCAACACTGAAGCTTTCTTT. Amino acid sequence: CASSVTAANTEAFF.

The chain joins TRBV7-2 to TRBJ2-5, with D perhaps matching TRBD2 (7 bases). The V gene's germline CDR1 is SGHTA and CDR2 FQGNSA. V lost 6 bases to trimming and J lost 3 bases, with 23 bases between them. The CDR3 has 17 amino acids. For the CDR3, the DNA is TGTGCCAGCAGTTACCCGTTCGGAGGGGGGGCTGAAGAGACCCAGTACTTC. It codes for CASSYPFGGGAEETQYF.

V is TRBV27 and J is TRBJ1-2; D not certain. V was shortened by 6 bases and J by 1 base, with 12 bases between the two germline ends. This CDR3 spans 14 amino acids. Per the germline V gene, CDR1 is MNHEY and CDR2 is SMNVEV (reference sequence). CDR3 residues: CASSLSGGNYGYTF. The CDR3 DNA follows: TGTGCCAGCAGCCTCTCGGGCGGTAACTATGGCTACACCTTC.

The chain carries TRBV7-9 and TRBJ1-1; D possibly corresponds to TRBD1 (5 bases). Per the germline V gene, CDR1 is SEHNR and CDR2 is FQNEAQ (reference sequence). The CDR3 contains 15 residues. Deletions cut 2 bases from V and 3 bases from J, with 13 bases between. Here the CDR3 DNA reads TGTGCCAGCAGCTTATGGGCAGGGATGGACACTGAAGCTTTCTTT. Amino acids: CASSLWAGMDTEAFF.

This chain links TRBV7-9 with TRBJ2-3; 8 positions agree with TRBD1. Unmatched junction bases numbered 3, after V lost 1 base and J lost 3 bases. The CDR3 is 15 amino acids. CDR1 is SEHNR and CDR2 is FQNEAQ in the germline V gene (reference sequence). CDR3 region: CASSLGTGRTDTQYF. The CDR3 DNA follows: TGTGCCAGCAGCTTAGGGACAGGGAGGACAGATACGCAGTATTTT.

This clone was seen once. The rearrangement joins TRBV5-4 to TRBJ2-2, with 11 bases identical to TRBD1. V lost 5 bases to trimming and J lost 3 bases; unmatched junction nucleotides: 3. This CDR3 spans 15 amino acids. Germline lookup yields CDR1 SGHNT and CDR2 YYREEE (reference sequence). The CDR3 is CASRPGQGDTGELFF. In nucleotides, the CDR3 is TGTGCCAGCAGGCCGGGACAGGGGGACACCGGGGAGCTGTTTTTT.